One sample yielded the 18 T cell receptor beta chains listed below, sequenced in a study of glioma-infiltrating T cells after dendritic cell vaccination (dated by TCRdb to 2015 to 2016). Explained via the paper, the time point label denotes: after dendritic cell vaccination, including at tumor progression/relapse. Libraries came from the immunoSEQ multiplex PCR assay. Held by TCRdb, this immuneACCESS table contains in-frame sequences only and omits some clones. Under half of the omission traces to an unresolved V gene where checked; the cause of the rest is unknown. The sample table shows 91,000 or so clones, and 80% are seen once. Of the sample, approximately 5.5% falls within the top ten clones. Material: blood, obtained after dendritic cell vaccination. Source of these receptors: a human donor with glioblastoma.

The chain combines TRBV30 with TRBJ2-4, with a possible D match to TRBD2 (6 bases). The germline CDR1 and CDR2 sequences are GTSNPN and SVGIG (reference sequence). The CDR3 has 16 amino acids. Trimming left V 2 bases short and J 0 bases short, with 14 bases between. The CDR3 bases are TGTGCCTGGAGTTTCGGGGGAGTTTTAGCCAAAAACATTCAGTACTTC. Protein: CAWSFGGVLAKNIQYF.

The chain has TRBV2 and TRBJ2-7; a possible D gene is TRBD2 (6 bases). In germline, CDR1 is SNHLY, CDR2 FYNNEI. V was shortened by 4 bases and J by 7 bases, with 11 bases between the two germline ends. The CDR3 covers 12 residues. The CDR3 DNA sequence: TGTGCCAGCAGTGTCGGTCGGGGGGAGCAGTACTTC. Translated: CASSVGRGEQYF.

The V call is TRBV10-2, the J call TRBJ1-1; 8 nucleotides match TRBD1. With V trimmed by 8 bases and J by 2 bases, 7 bases remained unmatched. Looked up from germline, CDR1 is WSHSY and CDR2 is SAAADI. The CDR3 length is 14 residues. The CDR3 loop is CASRQGTGNTEAFF. Written as DNA, the CDR3 is TGCGCCAGCCGCCAGGGGACAGGTAACACTGAAGCTTTCTTT.

The gene calls are TRBV7-9 and TRBJ1-3; D call uncertain. CDR1 and CDR2 from the germline V gene are SEHNR and FQNEAQ (reference sequence). V was cut by 3 bases and J by 1 base, with 10 bases left in between. This CDR3 has 15 amino acids. The CDR3 region has the DNA TGTGCCAGCAGCTTCTGGCCATCTTCTGGAAACACCATATATTTT. Its protein product is CASSFWPSSGNTIYF. Looking up the rest from reference TRBV7-9 and TRBJ1-3 gives the full variable domain: DTGVSQNPRHKITKRGQNVTFRCDPISEHNRLYWYRQTLGQGPEFLTYFQNEAQLEKSRLLSDRFSAERPKGSFSTLEIQRTEQGDSAMYLCASSFWPSSGNTIYFGEGSWLTVV.

The V and J genes are TRBV6-5 and TRBJ2-1, with D maybe TRBD2 (5 bases). CDR1 MNHEY and CDR2 SVGAGI come from the germline V gene. The CDR3 length is 13 residues. Trimming removed 6 bases at V and 6 bases at J, with 12 bases between. CDR3 residues: CASRYFSGNEQFF. The CDR3 region has the DNA TGTGCCAGCAGATATTTCAGCGGCAATGAGCAGTTCTTC.

This chain links TRBV5-1 with TRBJ2-1; tentatively, D is TRBD1 (7 bases). Germline-derived CDR1 and CDR2 are SGHRS and YFSETQ. CDR3 length: 14 amino acids. Between the trimmed V and J ends, which lost 9 bases and 6 bases, there was a span of 19 bases. CDR3 amino acids: CATRGVQGGNEQFF. In DNA, the CDR3 is TGCGCCACCAGGGGGGTCCAGGGGGGCAATGAGCAGTTCTTC.

The J gene is TRBJ2-3, the V gene TRBV5-1; possibly TRBD2 for D (6 bases). Between the trimmed V and J ends, which lost 4 bases and 2 bases, there was a span of 14 bases. Germline V gives CDR1 SGHRS, CDR2 YFSETQ. This CDR3 comprises 15 residues. The CDR3 coding sequence is TGCGCCAGCAGCGTTTCGGGACTCACCACAGATACGCAGTATTTT. Residues: CASSVSGLTTDTQYF.

The chain carries TRBV5-1 and TRBJ1-2; possibly TRBD1 for D (6 bases). The CDR3 is made up of 14 amino acids. V was clipped by 0 bases and J by 3 bases, with 9 bases between them. From germline, CDR1 is SGHRS and CDR2 YFSETQ. The CDR3 DNA sequence: TGCGCCAGCAGCTTGGACAGGGCGGACTATGGCTACACCTTC. Protein product: CASSLDRADYGYTF.

The chain links TRBV19 to TRBJ1-5; TRBD1 agrees at 9 bases. The CDR3 runs 16 residues. In germline, CDR1 is LNHDA, CDR2 SQIVND (reference sequence). V lost 4 bases, J lost 7 bases, and 11 bases stayed unmatched. This CDR3 reads CASSKRGQGGLQPQHF. The CDR3 DNA reads as TGTGCCAGTAGTAAACGGGGACAGGGAGGTTTGCAGCCCCAGCATTTT.

V usage is TRBV14 and J usage is TRBJ1-3; D may be TRBD1 (5 bases). Trimming took 6 bases from V and 0 from J, leaving 9 bases between them. CDR1 is SGHDN, CDR2 FVKESK, per germline. The CDR3 sequence is 14 residues long. Written as DNA, the CDR3 is TGTGCCAGCAGTCCCAGGGTCTCTGGAAACACCATATATTTT. Its protein product is CASSPRVSGNTIYF.

This clone came up once. CDR3 loop: CASSRDRENYGYTF. As DNA, the CDR3 is TGTGCCAGCAGTCGGGACAGGGAAAACTATGGCTACACCTTC. The chain has TRBV6-5 and TRBJ1-2; TRBD1 agrees at 9 bases. The CDR3 loop spans 14 amino acids. CDR1 is MNHEY and CDR2 is SVGAGI in the germline V gene. Trimming cost V 5 bases and J 2 bases; bases outside gene matches: 3.

V usage is TRBV12-2 and J usage is TRBJ2-7; the table assigns TRBD1, which was not confirmed against the DNA. TRBV12-2 is reported as a pseudogene. The CDR3 covers 14 residues. The CDR3 region is CASRRDRNRYEQYF. The CDR3 DNA reads as TGTGCAAGTCGACGCGACAGGAACCGATACGAGCAGTACTTC.

The chain joins TRBV9 to TRBJ2-7; D not certain. Germline V gene lookup returns CDR1 SGDLS and CDR2 YYNGEE. V gave up 2 bases and J gave up 0 bases, with 12 bases separating them. The CDR3 consists of 15 residues. Written as DNA, the CDR3 is TGTGCCAGCAGCGTTTTGCCGGGTCGCTCCTACGAGCAGTACTTC. It translates to CASSVLPGRSYEQYF. The entire variable domain, with the rest obtained from reference TRBV9 and TRBJ2-7, is as follows: DSGVTQTPKHLITATGQRVTLRCSPRSGDLSVYWYQQSLDQGLQFLIQYYNGEERAKGNILERFSAQQFPDLHSELNLSSLELGDSALYFCASSVLPGRSYEQYFGPGTRLTVT.

In this sample, this clone turned up a few times. V usage is TRBV19 and J usage is TRBJ1-2; the D gene is possibly TRBD1 (6 bases). This CDR3 has 18 amino acids. V was pared by 1 base and J by 2 bases, with 20 bases between. CDR1 is LNHDA and CDR2 is SQIVND in the germline V gene (reference sequence). CDR3 sequence (DNA): TGTGCCAGTAGTATAGTTGCAAGACCTAAGGGACACAACTATGGCTACACCTTC. This translates into CASSIVARPKGHNYGYTF.

The V call is TRBV6-1, the J call TRBJ2-5, with D unclear. Gene TRBJ2-7 matches the end of the DNA better, so the J call may be wrong. Germline values: CDR1 MNHNS, CDR2 SASEGT. The CDR3 is 14 residues long. CDR3 sequence: CASSDLLSSYEQYF. CDR3 bases: TGTGCCAGCAGCGACCTACTTAGCTCCTACGAGCAGTACTTC.

This clone was seen only a few times. In the same sample, other DNA sequences code for this CDR3. CDR3 DNA sequence: TGCGCCAGCAGTGCCTCGCAGGGGAACACTGAAGCTTTCTTT. This gives the protein CASSASQGNTEAFF. V usage is TRBV10-1 and J usage is TRBJ1-1; a possible D gene is TRBD1 (5 bases). This CDR3 region has 14 residues. The V end lost 4 bases, the J end lost 1 base, and 10 bases lay between the germline ends. Germline CDR1 WNHNN, CDR2 SYGVQD (reference sequence).

This chain joins TRBV13 and TRBJ1-1; D is possibly TRBD1 (6 bases). Germline-derived CDR1 and CDR2 are PRHDT and FYEKMQ (reference sequence). CDR3 length equals 13 residues. The V end was cut by 3 bases, the J end by 7 bases, with 12 bases between. CDR3 nucleotide sequence: TGTGCCAGCAGCTTCCGACAGGCCTTTGAAGCTTTCTTT. Encoded protein: CASSFRQAFEAFF.

The chain recombines TRBV5-4 with TRBJ1-2, with D tentatively TRBD1 (5 bases). Germline assignment: CDR1 SGHNT and CDR2 YYREEE (reference sequence). The CDR3 has 14 residues. The V end was cut by 2 bases, the J end by 6 bases, with 14 bases between. CDR3 in amino acids: CASSLSAGPHGYTF. The DNA for the CDR3 is TGTGCCAGCAGCTTATCAGCAGGGCCCCATGGCTACACCTTC.